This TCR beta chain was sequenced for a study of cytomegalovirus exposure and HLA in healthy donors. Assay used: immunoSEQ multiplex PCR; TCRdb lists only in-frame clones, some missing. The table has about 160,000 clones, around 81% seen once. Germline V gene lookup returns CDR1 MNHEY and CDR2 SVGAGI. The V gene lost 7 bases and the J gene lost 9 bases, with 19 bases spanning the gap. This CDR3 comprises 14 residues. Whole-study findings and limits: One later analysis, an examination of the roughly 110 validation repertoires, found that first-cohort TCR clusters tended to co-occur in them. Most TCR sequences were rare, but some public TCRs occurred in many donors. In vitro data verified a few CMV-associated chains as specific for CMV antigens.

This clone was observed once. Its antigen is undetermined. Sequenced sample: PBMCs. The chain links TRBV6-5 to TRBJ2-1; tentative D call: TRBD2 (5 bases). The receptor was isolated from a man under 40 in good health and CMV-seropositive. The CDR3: CASTLLGPVSEQFF. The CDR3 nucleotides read TGTGCCAGCACTCTACTAGGGCCGGTTTCTGAGCAGTTCTTC.